The rows below give T cell receptor beta chains drawn from one sample of a study of blood T cells in healthy people across ages. TCRdb itself ran the 5' RACE reads through MiXCR, one entry per CDR3 protein. The table lists 1.5 million to 2 million distinct CDR3 sequences, 49% of them singletons. The sequenced sample consisted of blood. Receptors originate from a woman in her 40s in good health. Both conserved end residues are part of each CDR3. D genes are given only for firm matches. Expanded clones are given a class, and other clones once, few, many or no size at all.

clone_size: few; d_call: NA; j_call: TRBJ2-4; v_call: TRBV5-1; cdr3_aa: CASSLALAAQNIQYF; cdr3_nt: TGCGCCAGCAGCTTGGCCTTGGCAGCCCAAAACATTCAGTACTTC
clone_size: once; d_call: TRBD1; j_call: TRBJ1-4; v_call: TRBV29-1; cdr3_aa: CSVAGGTNEKLFF; cdr3_nt: TGCAGCGTAGCAGGGGGCACTAATGAAAAACTGTTTTTT
clone_size: NA; d_call: TRBD2; j_call: TRBJ2-1; v_call: TRBV4-1; cdr3_aa: CASSQDFSGGGYNEQFF; cdr3_nt: TGCGCCAGCAGCCAAGATTTCAGTGGCGGGGGGTACAATGAGCAGTTCTTC
clone_size: few; d_call: NA; j_call: TRBJ2-1; v_call: TRBV11-2; cdr3_aa: CASSSTGDYNEQFF; cdr3_nt: TGTGCCAGCAGCTCTACCGGAGACTACAATGAGCAGTTCTTC
clone_size: few; d_call: TRBD2; j_call: TRBJ2-3; v_call: TRBV28; cdr3_aa: CAGGRRDLDTQYF; cdr3_nt: TGTGCCGGCGGGAGACGCGACTTAGATACGCAGTATTTT
clone_size: few; d_call: TRBD1; j_call: TRBJ1-2; v_call: TRBV14; cdr3_aa: CASSRQSTGVGYTF; cdr3_nt: TGTGCCAGCAGTCGCCAATCAACAGGGGTCGGCTACACCTTC
clone_size: few; d_call: NA; j_call: TRBJ2-3; v_call: TRBV24-1; cdr3_aa: CATSGANTDTQYF; cdr3_nt: TGTGCCACCAGTGGAGCTAACACAGATACGCAGTATTTT
clone_size: NA; d_call: NA; j_call: TRBJ2-5; v_call: TRBV6-2/TRBV6-3; cdr3_aa: CASSKILRLAGSYNEQYF; cdr3_nt: TGTGCCAGCAGTAAAATCCTCCGGTTGGCAGGGAGCTACAATGAGCAGTACTTC
clone_size: NA; d_call: NA; j_call: TRBJ2-5; v_call: TRBV2; cdr3_aa: CARGAAQETQYF; cdr3_nt: TGTGCCAGGGGGGCAGCTCAAGAGACCCAGTACTTC
clone_size: NA; d_call: NA; j_call: TRBJ2-3; v_call: TRBV11-2; cdr3_aa: CASSPQTGSDTQYF; cdr3_nt: TGTGCCAGCAGTCCACAGACGGGGTCAGATACGCAGTATTTT
clone_size: NA; d_call: NA; j_call: TRBJ2-2; v_call: TRBV28; cdr3_aa: CASRRTRENTGELFF; cdr3_nt: TGTGCCAGCAGACGGACACGCGAGAACACCGGGGAGCTGTTTTTT
clone_size: NA; d_call: NA; j_call: TRBJ2-3; v_call: TRBV6-5; cdr3_aa: CASTTRATDTQYF; cdr3_nt: TGTGCCAGCACTACCCGGGCCACAGATACGCAGTATTTT
clone_size: NA; d_call: NA; j_call: TRBJ1-2; v_call: TRBV6-5; cdr3_aa: CASSYSNREAGKVYGYTF; cdr3_nt: TGTGCCAGCAGTTACTCGAACAGGGAAGCGGGGAAGGTTTATGGCTACACCTTC
clone_size: NA; d_call: NA; j_call: TRBJ1-5; v_call: TRBV6-5; cdr3_aa: CASRGTDGFQPQHF; cdr3_nt: TGTGCCAGCAGGGGGACGGACGGTTTTCAGCCCCAGCATTTT
clone_size: NA; d_call: NA; j_call: TRBJ1-2; v_call: TRBV2; cdr3_aa: CASSEADRNYGYTF; cdr3_nt: TGTGCCAGCAGTGAAGCGGACCGTAACTATGGCTACACCTTC
clone_size: NA; d_call: NA; j_call: TRBJ1-6; v_call: TRBV6-2/TRBV6-3; cdr3_aa: CASSYSRTRDSPLHF; cdr3_nt: TGTGCCAGCAGTTACTCTCGGACAAGGGATTCACCCCTCCACTTT
clone_size: NA; d_call: TRBD2; j_call: TRBJ2-5; v_call: TRBV28; cdr3_aa: CASSFSSGEIVWYF; cdr3_nt: TGTGCCAGCAGTTTCTCGAGCGGGGAGATAGTGTGGTACTTC
clone_size: NA; d_call: TRBD1; j_call: TRBJ1-1; v_call: TRBV6-1; cdr3_aa: CASSKGQLNTEAFF; cdr3_nt: TGTGCCAGCAGTAAGGGACAGCTGAACACTGAAGCTTTCTTT